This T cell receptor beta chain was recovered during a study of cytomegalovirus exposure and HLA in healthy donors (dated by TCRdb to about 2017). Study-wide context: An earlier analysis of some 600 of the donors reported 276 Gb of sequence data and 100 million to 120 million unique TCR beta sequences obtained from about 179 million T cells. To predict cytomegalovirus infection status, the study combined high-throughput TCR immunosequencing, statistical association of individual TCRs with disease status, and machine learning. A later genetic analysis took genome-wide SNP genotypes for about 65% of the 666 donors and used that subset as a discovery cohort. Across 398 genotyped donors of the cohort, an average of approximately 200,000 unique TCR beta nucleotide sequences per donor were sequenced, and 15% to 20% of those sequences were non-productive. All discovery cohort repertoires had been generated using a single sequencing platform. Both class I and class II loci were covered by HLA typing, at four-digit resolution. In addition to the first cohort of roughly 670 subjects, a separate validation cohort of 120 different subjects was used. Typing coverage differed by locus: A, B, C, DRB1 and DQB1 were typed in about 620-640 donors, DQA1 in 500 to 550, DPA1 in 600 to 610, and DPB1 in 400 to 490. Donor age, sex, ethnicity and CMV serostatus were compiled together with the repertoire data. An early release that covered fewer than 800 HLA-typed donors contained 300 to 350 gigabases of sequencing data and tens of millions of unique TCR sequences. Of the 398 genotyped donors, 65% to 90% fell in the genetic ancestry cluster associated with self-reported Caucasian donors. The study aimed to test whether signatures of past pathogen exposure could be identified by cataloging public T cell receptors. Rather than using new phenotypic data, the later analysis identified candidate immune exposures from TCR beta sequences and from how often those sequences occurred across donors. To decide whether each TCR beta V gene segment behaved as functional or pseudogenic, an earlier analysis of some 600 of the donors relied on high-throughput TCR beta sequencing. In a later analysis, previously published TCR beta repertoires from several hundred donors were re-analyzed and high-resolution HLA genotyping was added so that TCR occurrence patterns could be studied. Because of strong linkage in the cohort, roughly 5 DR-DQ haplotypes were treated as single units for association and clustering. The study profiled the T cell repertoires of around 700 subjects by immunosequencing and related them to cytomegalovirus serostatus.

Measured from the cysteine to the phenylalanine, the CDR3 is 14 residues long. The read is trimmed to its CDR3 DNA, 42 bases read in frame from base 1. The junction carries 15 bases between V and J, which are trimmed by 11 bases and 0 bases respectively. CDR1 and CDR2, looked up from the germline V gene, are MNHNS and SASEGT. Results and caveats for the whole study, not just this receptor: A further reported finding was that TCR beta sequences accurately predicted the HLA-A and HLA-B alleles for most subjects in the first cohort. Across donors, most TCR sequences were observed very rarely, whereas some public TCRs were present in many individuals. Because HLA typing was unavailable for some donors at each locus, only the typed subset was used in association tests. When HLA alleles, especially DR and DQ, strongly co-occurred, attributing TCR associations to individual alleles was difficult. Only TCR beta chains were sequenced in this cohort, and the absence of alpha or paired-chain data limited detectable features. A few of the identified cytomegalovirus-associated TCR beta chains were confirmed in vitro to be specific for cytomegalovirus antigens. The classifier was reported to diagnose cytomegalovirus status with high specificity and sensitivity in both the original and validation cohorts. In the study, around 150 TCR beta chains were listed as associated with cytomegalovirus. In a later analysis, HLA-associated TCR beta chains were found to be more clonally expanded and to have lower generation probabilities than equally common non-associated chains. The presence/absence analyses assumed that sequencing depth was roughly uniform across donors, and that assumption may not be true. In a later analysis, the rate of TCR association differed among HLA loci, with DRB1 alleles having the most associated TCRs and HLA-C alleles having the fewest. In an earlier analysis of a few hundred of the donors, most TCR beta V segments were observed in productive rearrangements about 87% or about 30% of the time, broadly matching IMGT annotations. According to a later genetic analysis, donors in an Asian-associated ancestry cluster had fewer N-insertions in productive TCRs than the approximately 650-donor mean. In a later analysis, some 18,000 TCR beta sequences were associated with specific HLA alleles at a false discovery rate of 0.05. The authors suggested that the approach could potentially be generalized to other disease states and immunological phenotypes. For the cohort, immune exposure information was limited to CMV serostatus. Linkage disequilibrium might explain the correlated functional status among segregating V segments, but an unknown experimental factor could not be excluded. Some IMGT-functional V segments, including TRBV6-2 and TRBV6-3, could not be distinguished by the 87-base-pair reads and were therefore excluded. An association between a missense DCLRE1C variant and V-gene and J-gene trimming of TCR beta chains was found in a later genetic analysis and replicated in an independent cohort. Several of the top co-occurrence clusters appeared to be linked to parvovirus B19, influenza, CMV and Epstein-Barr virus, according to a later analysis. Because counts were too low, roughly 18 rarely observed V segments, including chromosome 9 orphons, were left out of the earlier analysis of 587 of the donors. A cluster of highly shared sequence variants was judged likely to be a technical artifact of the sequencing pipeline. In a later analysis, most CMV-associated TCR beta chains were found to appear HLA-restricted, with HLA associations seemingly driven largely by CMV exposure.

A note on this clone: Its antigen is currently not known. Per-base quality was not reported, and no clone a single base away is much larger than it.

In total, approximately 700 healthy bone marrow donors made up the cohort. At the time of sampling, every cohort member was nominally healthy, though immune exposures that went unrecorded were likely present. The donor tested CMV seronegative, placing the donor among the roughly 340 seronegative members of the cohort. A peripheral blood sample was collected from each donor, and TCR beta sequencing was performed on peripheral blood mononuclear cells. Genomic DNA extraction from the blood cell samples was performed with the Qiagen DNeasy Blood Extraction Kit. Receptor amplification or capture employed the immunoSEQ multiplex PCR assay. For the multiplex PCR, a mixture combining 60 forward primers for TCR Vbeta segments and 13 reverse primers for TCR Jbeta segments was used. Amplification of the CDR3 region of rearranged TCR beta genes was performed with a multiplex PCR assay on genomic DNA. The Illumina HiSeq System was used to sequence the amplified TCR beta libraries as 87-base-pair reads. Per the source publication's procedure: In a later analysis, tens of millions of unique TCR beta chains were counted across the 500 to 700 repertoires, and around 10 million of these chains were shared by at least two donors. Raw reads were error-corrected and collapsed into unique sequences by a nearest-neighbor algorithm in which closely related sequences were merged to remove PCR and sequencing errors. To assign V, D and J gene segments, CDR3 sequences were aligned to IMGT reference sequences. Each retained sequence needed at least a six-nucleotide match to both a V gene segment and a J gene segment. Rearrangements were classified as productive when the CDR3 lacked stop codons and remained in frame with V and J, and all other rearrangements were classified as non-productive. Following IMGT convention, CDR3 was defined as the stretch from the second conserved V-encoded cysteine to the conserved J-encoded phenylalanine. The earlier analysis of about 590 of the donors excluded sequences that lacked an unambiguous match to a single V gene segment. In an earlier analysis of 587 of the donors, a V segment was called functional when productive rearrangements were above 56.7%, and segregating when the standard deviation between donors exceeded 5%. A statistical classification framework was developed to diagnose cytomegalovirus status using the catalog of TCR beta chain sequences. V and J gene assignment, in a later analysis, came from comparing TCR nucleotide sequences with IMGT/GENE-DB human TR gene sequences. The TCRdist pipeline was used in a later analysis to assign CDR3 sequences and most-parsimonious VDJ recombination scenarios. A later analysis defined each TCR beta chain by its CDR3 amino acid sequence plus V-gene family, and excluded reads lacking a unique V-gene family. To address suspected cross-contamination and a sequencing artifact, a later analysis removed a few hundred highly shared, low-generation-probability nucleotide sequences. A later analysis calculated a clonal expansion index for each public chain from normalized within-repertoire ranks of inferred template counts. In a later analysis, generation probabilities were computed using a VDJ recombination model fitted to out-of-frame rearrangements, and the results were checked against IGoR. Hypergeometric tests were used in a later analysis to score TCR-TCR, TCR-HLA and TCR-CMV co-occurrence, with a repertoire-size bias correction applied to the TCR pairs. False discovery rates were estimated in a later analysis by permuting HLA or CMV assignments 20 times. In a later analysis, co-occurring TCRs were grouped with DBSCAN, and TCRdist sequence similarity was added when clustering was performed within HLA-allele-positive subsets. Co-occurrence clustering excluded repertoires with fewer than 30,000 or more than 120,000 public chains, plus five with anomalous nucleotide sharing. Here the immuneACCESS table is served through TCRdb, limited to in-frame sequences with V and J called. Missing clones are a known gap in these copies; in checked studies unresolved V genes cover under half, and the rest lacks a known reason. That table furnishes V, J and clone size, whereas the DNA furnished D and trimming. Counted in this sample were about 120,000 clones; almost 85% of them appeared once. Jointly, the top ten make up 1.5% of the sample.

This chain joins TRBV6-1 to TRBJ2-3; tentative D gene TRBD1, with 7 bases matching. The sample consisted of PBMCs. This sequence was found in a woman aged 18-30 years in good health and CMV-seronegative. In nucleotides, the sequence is TGTGCCGTGACGGAGGGGGCGAGCACAGATACGCAGTATTTT. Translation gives CAVTEGASTDTQYF.